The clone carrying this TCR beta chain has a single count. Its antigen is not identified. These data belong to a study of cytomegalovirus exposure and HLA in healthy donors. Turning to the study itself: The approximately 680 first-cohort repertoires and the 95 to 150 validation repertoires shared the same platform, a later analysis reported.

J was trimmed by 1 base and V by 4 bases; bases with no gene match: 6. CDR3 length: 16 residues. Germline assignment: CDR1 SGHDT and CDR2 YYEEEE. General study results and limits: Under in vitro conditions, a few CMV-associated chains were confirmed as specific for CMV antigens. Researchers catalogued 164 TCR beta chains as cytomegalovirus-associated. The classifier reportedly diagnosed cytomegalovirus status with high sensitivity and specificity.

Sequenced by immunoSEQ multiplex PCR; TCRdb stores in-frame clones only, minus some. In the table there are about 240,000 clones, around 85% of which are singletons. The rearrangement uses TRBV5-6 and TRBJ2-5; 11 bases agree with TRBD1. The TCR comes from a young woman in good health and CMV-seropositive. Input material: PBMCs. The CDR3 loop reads CASSVYGTGGQETQYF. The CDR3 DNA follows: TGTGCCAGCAGCGTCTACGGGACAGGGGGCCAAGAGACCCAGTACTTC.